The source of this TCR beta chain is a study of cytomegalovirus exposure and HLA in healthy donors. Across the whole study: HLA-typed donors contributed some 83 million unique TCRs, which were held in an early data release.

J lost 6 bases, V lost 0 bases, and 4 bases had no gene match. This CDR3 region has 16 residues. Germline V gene sequence: CDR1 SGHRS, CDR2 YFSETQ. This PCR relied on a set of 60 Vbeta primers and 13 Jbeta primers. TCRdb keeps only in-frame clones here, not all; method: immunoSEQ multiplex PCR. The profile covers over 250,000 clones, with 70% to 90% appearing a single time and roughly 4% taken by the ten largest. This receptor was identified in a man aged 35-49 years in good health and CMV-seropositive. The sample consisted of PBMCs. V usage is TRBV5-1 and J usage is TRBJ2-3; 13 nucleotides line up with TRBD2. The CDR3 region has the DNA TGCGCCAGCAGCTTGGAACTAGCGGGAGGGCCGGATACGCAGTATTTT. Amino acid sequence: CASSLELAGGPDTQYF.